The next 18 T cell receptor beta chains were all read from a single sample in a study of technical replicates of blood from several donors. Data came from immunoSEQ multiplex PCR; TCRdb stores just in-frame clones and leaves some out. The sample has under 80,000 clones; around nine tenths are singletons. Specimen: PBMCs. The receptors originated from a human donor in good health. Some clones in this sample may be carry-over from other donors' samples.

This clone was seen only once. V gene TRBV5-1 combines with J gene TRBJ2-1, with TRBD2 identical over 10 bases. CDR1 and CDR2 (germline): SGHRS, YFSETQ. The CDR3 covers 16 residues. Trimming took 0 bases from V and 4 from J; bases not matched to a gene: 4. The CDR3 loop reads CASSLAPSGGYNEQFF. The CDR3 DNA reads TGCGCCAGCAGCTTGGCCCCTAGCGGGGGATACAATGAGCAGTTCTTC.

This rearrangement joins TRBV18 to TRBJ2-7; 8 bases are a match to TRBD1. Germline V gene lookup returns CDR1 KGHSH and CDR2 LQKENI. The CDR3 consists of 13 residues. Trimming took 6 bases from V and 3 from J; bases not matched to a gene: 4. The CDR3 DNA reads TGTGCCAGCTCCCCGGACAGGGACTACGAGCAGTACTTC. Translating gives CASSPDRDYEQYF.

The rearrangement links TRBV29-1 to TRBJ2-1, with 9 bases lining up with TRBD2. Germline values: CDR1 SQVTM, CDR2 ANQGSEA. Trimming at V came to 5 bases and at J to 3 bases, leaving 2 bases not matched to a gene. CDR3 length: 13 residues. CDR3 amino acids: CSVRAGGYNEQFF. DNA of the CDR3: TGCAGCGTTAGAGCGGGGGGCTACAATGAGCAGTTCTTC.

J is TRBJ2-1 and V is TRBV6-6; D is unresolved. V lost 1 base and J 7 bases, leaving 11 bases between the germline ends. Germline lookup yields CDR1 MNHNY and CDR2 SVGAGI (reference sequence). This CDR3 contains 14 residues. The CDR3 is CASSYFGAGNEQFF. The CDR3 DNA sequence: TGTGCCAGCAGTTACTTTGGTGCCGGTAATGAGCAGTTCTTC.

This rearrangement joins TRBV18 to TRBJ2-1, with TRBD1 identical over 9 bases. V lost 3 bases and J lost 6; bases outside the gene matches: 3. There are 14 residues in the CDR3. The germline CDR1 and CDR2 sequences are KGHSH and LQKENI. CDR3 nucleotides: TGTGCCAGCTCACCCCAGACAGGGGGCAATGAGCAGTTCTTC. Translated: CASSPQTGGNEQFF.

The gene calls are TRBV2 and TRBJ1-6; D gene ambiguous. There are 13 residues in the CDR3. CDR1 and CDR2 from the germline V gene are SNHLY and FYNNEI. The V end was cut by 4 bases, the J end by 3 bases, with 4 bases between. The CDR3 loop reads CASSGDYNSPLHF. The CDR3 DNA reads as TGTGCCAGCAGTGGCGACTATAATTCACCCCTCCACTTT.

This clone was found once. DNA of the CDR3: TGCGCCAGCAGCCAAGTTTCAGGTCCGTATGAGCAGTTCTTC. Amino acids: CASSQVSGPYEQFF. V usage is TRBV4-3 and J usage is TRBJ2-1; D gene ambiguous. The length of the CDR3 is 14 residues. The germline CDR1 and CDR2 sequences are LGHNA and YSLEER. With 1 base removed from V and 8 bases from J, the gap between germline ends came to 12 bases.

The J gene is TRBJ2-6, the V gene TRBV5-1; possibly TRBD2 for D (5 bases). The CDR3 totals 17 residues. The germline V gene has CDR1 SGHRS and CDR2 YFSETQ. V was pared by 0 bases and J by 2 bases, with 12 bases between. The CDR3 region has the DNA TGCGCCAGCAGCTTGGAGCGAGGGTCTACTGGGGCCAACGTCCTGACTTTC. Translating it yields CASSLERGSTGANVLTF.

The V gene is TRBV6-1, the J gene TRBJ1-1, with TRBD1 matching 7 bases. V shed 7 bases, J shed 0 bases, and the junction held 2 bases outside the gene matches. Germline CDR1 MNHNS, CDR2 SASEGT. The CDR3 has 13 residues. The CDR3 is CASKQGLNTEAFF. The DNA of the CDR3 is TGTGCCAGCAAACAGGGGCTGAACACTGAAGCTTTCTTT.

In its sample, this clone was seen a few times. The CDR3 loop reads CASGHESGDYIQPQHF. CDR3 bases: TGTGCCAGCGGCCATGAGTCAGGTGATTACATACAGCCCCAGCATTTT. The J gene is TRBJ1-5, the V gene TRBV2; D not resolved. The germline gives CDR1 SNHLY, CDR2 FYNNEI. This CDR3 contains 16 residues. V was shortened by 8 bases and J by 7 bases, with 24 bases between the two germline ends.

As DNA, the CDR3 is TGTGCCAGCAGCCAAACGGTGGGGGGTAGCTCCTATAATTCACCCCTCCACTTT. Its translation is CASSQTVGGSSYNSPLHF. The chain is built from TRBV4-2 and TRBJ1-6, with D perhaps matching TRBD1 (5 bases). The CDR3 loop spans 18 amino acids. Deletions cut 2 bases from V and 0 bases from J, with 14 bases between. The germline V gene encodes CDR1 LGHNA and CDR2 YNFKEQ.

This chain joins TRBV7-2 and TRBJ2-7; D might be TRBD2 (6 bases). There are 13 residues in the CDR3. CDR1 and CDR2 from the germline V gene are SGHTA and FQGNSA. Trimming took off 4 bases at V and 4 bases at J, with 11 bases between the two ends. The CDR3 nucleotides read TGTGCCAGCAGCTCTCACCGGGGGTACGAGCAGTACTTC. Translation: CASSSHRGYEQYF.

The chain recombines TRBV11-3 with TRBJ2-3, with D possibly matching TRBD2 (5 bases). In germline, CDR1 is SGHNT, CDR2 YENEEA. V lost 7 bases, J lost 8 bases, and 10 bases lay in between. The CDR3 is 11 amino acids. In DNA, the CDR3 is TGTGCCAGCATGAGGGTTTGTACGCAGTATTTT. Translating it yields CASMRVCTQYF.

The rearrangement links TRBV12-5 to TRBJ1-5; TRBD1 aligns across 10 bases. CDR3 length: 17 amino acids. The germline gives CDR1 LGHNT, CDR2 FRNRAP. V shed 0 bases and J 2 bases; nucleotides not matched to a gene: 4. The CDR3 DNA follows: TGTGCTAGTGGTTTGGTACTTGGGACAGGGGGCAATCAGCCCCAGCATTTT. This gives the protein CASGLVLGTGGNQPQHF.

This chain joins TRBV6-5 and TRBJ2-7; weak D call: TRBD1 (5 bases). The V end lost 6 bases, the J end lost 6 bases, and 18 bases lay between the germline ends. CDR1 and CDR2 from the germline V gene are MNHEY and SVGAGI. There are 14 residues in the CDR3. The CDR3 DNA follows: TGTGCCAGCAGCTGGGCCTACATGGGGCGCGAGCAGTACTTC. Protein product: CASSWAYMGREQYF.

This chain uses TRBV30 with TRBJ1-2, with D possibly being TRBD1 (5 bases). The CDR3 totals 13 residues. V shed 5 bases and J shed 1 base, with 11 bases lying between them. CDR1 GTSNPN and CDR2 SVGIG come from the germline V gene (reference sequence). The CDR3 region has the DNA TGTGCCTGGGCCCCCGACAGTAACTATGGCTACACCTTC. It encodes CAWAPDSNYGYTF. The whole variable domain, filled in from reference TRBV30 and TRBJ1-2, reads SQTIHQWPATLVQPVGSPLSLECTVEGTSNPNLYWYRQAAGRGLQLLFYSVGIGQISSEVPQNLSASRPQDRQFILSSKKLLLSDSGFYLCAWAPDSNYGYTFGSGTRLTVV.

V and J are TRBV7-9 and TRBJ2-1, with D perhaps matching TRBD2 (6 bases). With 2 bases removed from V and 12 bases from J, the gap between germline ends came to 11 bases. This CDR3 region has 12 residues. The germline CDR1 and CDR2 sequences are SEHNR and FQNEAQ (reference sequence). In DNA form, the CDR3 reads TGTGCCAGCAGCTTATCGGCAGCGGGGCAGTTCTTC. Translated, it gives CASSLSAAGQFF.

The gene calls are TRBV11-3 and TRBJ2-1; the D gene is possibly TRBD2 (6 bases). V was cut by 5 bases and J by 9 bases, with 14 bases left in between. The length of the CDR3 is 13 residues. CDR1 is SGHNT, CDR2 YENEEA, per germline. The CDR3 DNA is TGTGCCAGCAGCCCCCCGCGGGGTGGTGAGCAGTTCTTC. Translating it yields CASSPPRGGEQFF.